This TCR beta chain was identified during a study of technical replicates of blood from a few donors. In germline, CDR1 is MNHEY, CDR2 SMNVEV (reference sequence). This CDR3 comprises 13 residues. V lost 4 bases and J lost 3, with 10 bases in between. Data came from immunoSEQ multiplex PCR; TCRdb stores just in-frame clones and leaves some out. The repertoire consists of tens of thousands of clones, with around 94% occurring once and the leading ten covering approximately 0.25%. Sequenced sample: T cells isolated from PBMCs. This chain connects TRBV27 to TRBJ2-7, with D possibly being TRBD2 (5 bases). This receptor was identified in a human donor in good health. The CDR3 DNA reads TGTGCCAGCAGTTCATCCAGCGGCTACGAGCAGTACTTC. It is translated as CASSSSSGYEQYF.